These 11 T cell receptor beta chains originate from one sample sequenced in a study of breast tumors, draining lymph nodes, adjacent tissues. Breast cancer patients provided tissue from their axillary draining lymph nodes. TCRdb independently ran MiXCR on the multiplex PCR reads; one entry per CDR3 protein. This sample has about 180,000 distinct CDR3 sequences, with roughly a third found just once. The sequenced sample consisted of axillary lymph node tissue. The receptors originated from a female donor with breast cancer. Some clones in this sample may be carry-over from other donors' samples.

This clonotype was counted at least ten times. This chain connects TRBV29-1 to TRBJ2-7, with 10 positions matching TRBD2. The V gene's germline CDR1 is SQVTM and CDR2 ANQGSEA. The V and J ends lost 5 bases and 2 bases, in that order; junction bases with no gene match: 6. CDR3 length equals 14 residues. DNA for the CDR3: TGCAGCGTTTTAACTAGCGGGATCACCTACGAGCAGTACTTC. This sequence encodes CSVLTSGITYEQYF.

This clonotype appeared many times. In nucleotides, the CDR3 is TGTGCCAGCAGCTTACAAGGGGCGAACACCATATATTTT. It yields the protein CASSLQGANTIYF. The V and J genes are TRBV5-4 and TRBJ1-3, with a possible D match to TRBD1 (5 bases). This CDR3 spans 13 amino acids. The germline V gene has CDR1 SGHNT and CDR2 YYREEE (reference sequence). Trimming removed 2 bases at V and 7 bases at J, with 10 bases between.

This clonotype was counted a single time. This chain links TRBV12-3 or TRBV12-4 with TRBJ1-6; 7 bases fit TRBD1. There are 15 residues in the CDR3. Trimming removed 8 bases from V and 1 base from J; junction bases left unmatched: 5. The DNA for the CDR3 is TGTGCCAGCCGGAGGGACAGTTCCTATAATTCACCCCTCCACTTT. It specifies CASRRDSSYNSPLHF.

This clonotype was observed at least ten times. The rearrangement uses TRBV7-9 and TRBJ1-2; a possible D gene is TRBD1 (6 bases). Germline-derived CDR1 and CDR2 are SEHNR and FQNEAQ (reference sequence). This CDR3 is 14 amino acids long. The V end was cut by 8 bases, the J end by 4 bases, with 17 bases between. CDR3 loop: CASAPPGTSYGYTF. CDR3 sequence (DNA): TGTGCCAGCGCACCTCCCGGGACAAGCTATGGCTACACCTTC.

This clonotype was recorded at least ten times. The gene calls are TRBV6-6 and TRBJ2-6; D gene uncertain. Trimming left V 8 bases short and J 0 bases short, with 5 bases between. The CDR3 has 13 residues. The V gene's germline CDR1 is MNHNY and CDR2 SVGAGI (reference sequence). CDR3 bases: TGTGCCAGCTTTAGCTCTGGGGCCAACGTCCTGACTTTC. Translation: CASFSSGANVLTF.

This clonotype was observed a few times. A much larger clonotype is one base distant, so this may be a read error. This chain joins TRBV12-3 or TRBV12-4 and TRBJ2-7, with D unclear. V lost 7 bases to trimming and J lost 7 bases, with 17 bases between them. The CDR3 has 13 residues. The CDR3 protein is CASIFWGSQEQYF. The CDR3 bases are TGTGCCAGCATCTTCTGGGGTTCTCAAGAGCAGTACTTC.

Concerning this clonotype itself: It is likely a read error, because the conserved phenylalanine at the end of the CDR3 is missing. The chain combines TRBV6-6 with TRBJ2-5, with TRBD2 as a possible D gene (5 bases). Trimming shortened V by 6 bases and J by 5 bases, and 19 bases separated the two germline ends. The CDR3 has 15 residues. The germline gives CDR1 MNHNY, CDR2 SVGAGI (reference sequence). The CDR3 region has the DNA TGTGCCAGCAGCCGGAGGTCCCTAAAAGGGGAGACCCAGTACTCC. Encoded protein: CASSRRSLKGETQYS.

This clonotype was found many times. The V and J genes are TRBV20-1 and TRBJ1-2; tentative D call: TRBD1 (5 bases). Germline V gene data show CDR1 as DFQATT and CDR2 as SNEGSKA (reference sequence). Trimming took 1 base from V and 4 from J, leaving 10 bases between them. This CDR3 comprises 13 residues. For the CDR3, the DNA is TGCAGTGCTAGAGGGTTAGGGGTCTATGGCTACACCTTC. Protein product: CSARGLGVYGYTF.

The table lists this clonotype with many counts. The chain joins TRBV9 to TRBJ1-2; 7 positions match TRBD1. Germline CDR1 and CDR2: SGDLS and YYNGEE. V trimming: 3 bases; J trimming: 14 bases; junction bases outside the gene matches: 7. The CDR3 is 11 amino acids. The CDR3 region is CASSAGDRLTF. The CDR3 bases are TGTGCCAGCAGCGCTGGGGACAGATTAACCTTC.

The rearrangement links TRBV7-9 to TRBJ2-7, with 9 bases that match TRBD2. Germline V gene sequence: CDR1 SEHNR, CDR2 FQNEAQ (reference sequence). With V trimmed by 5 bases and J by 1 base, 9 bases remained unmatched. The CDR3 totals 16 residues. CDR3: CASSQDGSGGSYEQYF. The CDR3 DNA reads TGTGCCAGCAGCCAAGATGGGAGCGGGGGGTCCTACGAGCAGTACTTC.

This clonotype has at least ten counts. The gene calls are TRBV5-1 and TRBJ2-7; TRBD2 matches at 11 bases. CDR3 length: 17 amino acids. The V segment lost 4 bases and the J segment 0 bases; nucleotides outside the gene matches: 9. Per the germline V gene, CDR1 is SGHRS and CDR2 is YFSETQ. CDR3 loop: CASSGGTSGPSSYEQYF. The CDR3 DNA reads TGCGCCAGCAGCGGGGGGACTAGCGGCCCGAGCTCCTACGAGCAGTACTTC.